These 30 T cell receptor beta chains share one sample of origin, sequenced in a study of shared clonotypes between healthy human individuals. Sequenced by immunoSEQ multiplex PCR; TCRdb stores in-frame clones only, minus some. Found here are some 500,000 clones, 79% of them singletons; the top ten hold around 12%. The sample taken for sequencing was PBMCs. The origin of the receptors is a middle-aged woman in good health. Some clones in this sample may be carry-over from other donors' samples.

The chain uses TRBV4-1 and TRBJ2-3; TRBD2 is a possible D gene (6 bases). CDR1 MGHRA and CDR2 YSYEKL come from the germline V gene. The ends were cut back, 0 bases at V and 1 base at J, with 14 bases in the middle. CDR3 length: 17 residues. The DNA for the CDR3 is TGCGCCAGCAGCCAAGATGGGCTATCGGGGGGCACAGATACGCAGTATTTT. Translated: CASSQDGLSGGTDTQYF.

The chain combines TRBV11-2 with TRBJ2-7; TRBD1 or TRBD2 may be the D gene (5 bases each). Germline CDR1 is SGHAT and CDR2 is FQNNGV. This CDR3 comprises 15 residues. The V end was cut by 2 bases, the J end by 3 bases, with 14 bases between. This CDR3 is CASSLLPGRIYEQYF. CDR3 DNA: TGTGCCAGCAGCTTACTGCCGGGACGCATCTACGAGCAGTACTTC.

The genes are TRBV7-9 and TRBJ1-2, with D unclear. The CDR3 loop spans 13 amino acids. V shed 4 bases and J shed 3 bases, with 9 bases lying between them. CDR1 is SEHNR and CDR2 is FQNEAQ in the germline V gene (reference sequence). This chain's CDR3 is CASSSDGHYGYTF. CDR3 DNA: TGTGCCAGCAGCTCAGACGGGCACTATGGCTACACCTTC.

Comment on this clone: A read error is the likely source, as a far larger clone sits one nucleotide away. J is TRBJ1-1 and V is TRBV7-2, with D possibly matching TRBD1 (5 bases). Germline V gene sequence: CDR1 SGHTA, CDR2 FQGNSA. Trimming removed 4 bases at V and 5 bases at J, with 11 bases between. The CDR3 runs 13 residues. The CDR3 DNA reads TGTGCCAGCAGCTCAGCAGGGAGGACTGAAGCTTTCTTT. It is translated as CASSSAGRTEAFF.

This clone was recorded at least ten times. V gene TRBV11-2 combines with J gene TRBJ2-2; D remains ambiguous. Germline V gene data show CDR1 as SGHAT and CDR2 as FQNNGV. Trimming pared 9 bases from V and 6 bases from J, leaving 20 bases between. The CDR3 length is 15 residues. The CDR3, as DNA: TGTGCCAGACTTCGTCCTCCGGTTCGCGCCGGGGAGCTGTTTTTT. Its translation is CARLRPPVRAGELFF.

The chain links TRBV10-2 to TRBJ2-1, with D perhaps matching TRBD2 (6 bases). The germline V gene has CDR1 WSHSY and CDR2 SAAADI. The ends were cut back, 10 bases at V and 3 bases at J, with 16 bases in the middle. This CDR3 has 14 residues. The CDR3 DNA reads TGCGCCACCTCCGGGACTGGGATCTACAATGAGCAGTTCTTC. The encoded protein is CATSGTGIYNEQFF.

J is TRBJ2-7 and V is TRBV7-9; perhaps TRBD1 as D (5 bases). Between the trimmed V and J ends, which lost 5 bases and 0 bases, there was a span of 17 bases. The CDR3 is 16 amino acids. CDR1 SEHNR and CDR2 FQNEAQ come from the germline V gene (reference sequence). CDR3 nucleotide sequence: TGTGCCAGCAGCCCCCAGGACATACTTAGCTCCTACGAGCAGTACTTC. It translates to CASSPQDILSSYEQYF.

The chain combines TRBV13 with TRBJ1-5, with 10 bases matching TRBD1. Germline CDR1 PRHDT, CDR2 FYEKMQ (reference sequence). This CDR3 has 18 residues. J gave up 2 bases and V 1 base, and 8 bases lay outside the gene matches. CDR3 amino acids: CASSLARTGGKGNQPQHF. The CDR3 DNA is TGTGCCAGCAGCTTAGCGAGGACAGGGGGTAAGGGCAATCAGCCCCAGCATTTT.

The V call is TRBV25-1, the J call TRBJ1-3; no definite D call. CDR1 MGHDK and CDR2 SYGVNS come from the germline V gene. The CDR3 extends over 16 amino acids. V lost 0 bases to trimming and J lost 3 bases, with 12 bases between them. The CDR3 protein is CASSEYKAAFGNTIYF. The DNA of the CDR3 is TGTGCCAGCAGTGAATATAAGGCAGCCTTTGGAAACACCATATATTTT. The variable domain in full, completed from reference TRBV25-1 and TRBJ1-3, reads EADIYQTPRYLVIGTGKKITLECSQTMGHDKMYWYQQDPGMELHLIHYSYGVNSTEKGDLSSESTVSRIRTEHFPLTLESARPSHTSQYLCASSEYKAAFGNTIYFGEGSWLTVV.

CDR3 coding DNA: TGTGCCAGCAGCCACGACAGGGTGGCTGAAGCTTTCTTT. This sequence encodes CASSHDRVAEAFF. This chain connects TRBV7-9 to TRBJ1-1, with 7 bases fitting TRBD1. CDR1 SEHNR and CDR2 FQNEAQ come from the germline V gene (reference sequence). V lost 5 bases to trimming and J lost 6 bases; unmatched junction nucleotides: 6. The CDR3 is made up of 13 amino acids. Drawing the rest from reference TRBV7-9 and TRBJ1-1, the complete variable domain is DTGVSQNPRHKITKRGQNVTFRCDPISEHNRLYWYRQTLGQGPEFLTYFQNEAQLEKSRLLSDRFSAERPKGSFSTLEIQRTEQGDSAMYLCASSHDRVAEAFFGQGTRLTVV.

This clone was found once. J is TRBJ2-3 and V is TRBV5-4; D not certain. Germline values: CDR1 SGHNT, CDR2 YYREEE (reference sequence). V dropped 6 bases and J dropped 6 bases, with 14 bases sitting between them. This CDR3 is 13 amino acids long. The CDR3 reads CASTLDPGDTQYF. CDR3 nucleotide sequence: TGTGCCAGCACCCTCGATCCCGGGGATACGCAGTATTTT.

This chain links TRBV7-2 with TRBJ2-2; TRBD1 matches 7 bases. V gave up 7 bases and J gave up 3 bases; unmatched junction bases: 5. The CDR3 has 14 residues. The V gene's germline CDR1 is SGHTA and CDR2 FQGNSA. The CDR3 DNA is TGTGCCAGCACAGACAGGGACCACACCGGGGAGCTGTTTTTT. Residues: CASTDRDHTGELFF.

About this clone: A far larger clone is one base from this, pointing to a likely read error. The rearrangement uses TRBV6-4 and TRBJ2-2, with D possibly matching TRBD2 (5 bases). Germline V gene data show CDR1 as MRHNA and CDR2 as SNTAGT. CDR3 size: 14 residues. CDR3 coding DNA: TGTGCCAGCAGCACATCGACTGACACCGGGGAGCTGCTTTTT. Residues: CASSTSTDTGELLF.

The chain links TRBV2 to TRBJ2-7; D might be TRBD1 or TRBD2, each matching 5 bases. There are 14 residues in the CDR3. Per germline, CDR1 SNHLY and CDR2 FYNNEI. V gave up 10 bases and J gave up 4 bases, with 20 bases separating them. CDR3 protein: CATVPQPGPYEQYF. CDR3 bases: TGTGCCACCGTTCCCCAGCCGGGACCATACGAGCAGTACTTC.

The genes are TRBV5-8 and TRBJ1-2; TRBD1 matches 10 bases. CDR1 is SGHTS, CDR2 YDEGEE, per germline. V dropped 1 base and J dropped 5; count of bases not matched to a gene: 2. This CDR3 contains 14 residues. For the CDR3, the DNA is TGTGCCAGCAGCTTGACGGGACAGGGGTATGGCTACACCTTC. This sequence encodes CASSLTGQGYGYTF.

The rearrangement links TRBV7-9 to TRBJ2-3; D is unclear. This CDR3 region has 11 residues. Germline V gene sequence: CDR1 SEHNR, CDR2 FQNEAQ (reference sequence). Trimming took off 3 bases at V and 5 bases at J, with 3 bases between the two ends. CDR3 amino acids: CASSLIDTQYF. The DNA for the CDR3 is TGTGCCAGCAGCTTGATAGATACGCAGTATTTT.

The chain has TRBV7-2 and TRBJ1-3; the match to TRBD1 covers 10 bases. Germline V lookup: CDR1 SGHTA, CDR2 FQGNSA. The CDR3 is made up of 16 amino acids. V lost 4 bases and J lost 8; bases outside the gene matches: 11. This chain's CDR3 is CASSYQGQGWSDTIYF. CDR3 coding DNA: TGTGCCAGCAGCTACCAGGGACAGGGGTGGAGTGACACCATATATTTT.

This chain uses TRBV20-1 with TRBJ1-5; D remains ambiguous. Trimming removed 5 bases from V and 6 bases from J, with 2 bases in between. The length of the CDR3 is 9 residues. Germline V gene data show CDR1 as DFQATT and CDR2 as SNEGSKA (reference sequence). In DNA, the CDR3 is TGCAGTGCTGGTCAGCCCCAGCATTTT. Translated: CSAGQPQHF.

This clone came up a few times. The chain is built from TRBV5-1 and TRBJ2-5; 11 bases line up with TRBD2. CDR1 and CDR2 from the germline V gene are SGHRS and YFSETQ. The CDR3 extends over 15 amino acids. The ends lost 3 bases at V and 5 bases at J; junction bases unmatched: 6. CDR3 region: CASSWGLAAFETQYF. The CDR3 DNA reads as TGCGCCAGCAGCTGGGGACTAGCGGCATTCGAGACCCAGTACTTC. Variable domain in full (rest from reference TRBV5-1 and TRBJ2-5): KAGVTQTPRYLIKTRGQQVTLSCSPISGHRSVSWYQQTPGQGLQFLFEYFSETQRNKGNFPGRFSGRQFSNSRSEMNVSTLELGDSALYLCASSWGLAAFETQYFGPGTRLLVL.

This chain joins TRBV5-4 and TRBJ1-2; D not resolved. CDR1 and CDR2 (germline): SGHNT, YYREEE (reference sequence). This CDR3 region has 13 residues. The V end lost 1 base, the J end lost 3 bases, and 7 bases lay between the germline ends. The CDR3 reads CASSLWADYGYTF. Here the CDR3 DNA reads TGTGCCAGCAGCTTGTGGGCAGACTATGGCTACACCTTC. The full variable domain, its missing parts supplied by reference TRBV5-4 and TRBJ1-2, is ETGVTQSPTHLIKTRGQQVTLRCSSQSGHNTVSWYQQALGQGPQFIFQYYREEENGRGNFPPRFSGLQFPNYSSELNVNALELDDSALYLCASSLWADYGYTFGSGTRLTVV.

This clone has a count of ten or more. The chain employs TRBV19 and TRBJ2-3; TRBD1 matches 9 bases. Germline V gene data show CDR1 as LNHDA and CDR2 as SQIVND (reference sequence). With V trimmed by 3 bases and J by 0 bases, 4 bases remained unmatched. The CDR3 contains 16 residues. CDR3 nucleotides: TGTGCCAGTAGTATTTTGGGGACAGGGAGCACAGATACGCAGTATTTT. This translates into CASSILGTGSTDTQYF.

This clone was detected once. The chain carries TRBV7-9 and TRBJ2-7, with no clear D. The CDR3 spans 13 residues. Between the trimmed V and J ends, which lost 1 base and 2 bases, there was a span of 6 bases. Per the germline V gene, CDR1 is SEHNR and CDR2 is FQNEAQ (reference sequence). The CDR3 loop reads CASSLDAAYEQYF. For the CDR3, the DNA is TGTGCCAGCAGCTTAGACGCCGCCTACGAGCAGTACTTC.

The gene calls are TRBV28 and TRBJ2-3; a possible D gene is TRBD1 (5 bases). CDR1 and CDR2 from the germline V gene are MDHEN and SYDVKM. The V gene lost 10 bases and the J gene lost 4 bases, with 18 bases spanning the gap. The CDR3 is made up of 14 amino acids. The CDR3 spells CATQGRVAPDTQYF. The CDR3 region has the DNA TGTGCCACCCAGGGCCGTGTTGCTCCAGATACGCAGTATTTT.

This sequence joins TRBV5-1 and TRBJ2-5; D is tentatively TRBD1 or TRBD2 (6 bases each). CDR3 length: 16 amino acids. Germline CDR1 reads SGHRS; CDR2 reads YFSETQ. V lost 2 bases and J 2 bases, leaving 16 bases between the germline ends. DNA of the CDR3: TGCGCCAGCAGCTTTACGGGGGCAGGATATCAAGAGACCCAGTACTTC. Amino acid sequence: CASSFTGAGYQETQYF.

CDR3 protein: CASSPGRHTEAFF. The CDR3 bases are TGTGCCAGCTCACCAGGCAGGCACACTGAAGCTTTCTTT. The V gene is TRBV18, the J gene TRBJ1-1, with no clear D. The CDR3 spans 13 residues. Germline values: CDR1 KGHSH, CDR2 LQKENI. V lost 2 bases, J lost 3 bases, and 7 bases lay in between.

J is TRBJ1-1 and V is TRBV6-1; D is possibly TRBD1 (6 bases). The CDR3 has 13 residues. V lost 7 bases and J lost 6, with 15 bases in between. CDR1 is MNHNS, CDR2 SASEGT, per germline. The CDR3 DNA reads TGTGCCAGCAAATGGGGGCCCTCGGCTGAAGCTTTCTTT. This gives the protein CASKWGPSAEAFF.

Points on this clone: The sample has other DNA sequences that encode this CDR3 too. The CDR3 DNA follows: TGTGCCAGCAGTGATAGCAATCAGCCCCAGCATTTT. Its translation is CASSDSNQPQHF. This chain uses TRBV2 with TRBJ1-5; D gene unclear. V lost 3 bases and J 0 bases, leaving 0 bases between the germline ends. CDR1 SNHLY and CDR2 FYNNEI come from the germline V gene. The CDR3 sequence is 12 residues long.

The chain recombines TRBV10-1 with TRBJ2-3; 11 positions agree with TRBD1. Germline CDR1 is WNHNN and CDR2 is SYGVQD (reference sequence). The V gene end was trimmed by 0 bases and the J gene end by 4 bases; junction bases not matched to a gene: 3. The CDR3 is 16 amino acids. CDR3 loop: CASSESGTGGADTQYF. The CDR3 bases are TGCGCCAGCAGTGAGTCCGGGACAGGGGGTGCAGATACGCAGTATTTT.

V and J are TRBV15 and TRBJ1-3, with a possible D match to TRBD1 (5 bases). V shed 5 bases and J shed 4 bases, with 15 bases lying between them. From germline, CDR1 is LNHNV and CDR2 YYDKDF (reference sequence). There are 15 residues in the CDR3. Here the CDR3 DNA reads TGTGCCACCAGCGGACTCTGGGACCGGGGAAACACCATATATTTT. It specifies CATSGLWDRGNTIYF.

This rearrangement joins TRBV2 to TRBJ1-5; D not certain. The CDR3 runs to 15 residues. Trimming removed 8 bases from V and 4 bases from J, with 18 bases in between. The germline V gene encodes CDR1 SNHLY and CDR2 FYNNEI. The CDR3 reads CASSLQARGNQPQHF. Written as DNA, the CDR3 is TGTGCCAGCTCTCTCCAGGCCAGAGGGAATCAGCCCCAGCATTTT.